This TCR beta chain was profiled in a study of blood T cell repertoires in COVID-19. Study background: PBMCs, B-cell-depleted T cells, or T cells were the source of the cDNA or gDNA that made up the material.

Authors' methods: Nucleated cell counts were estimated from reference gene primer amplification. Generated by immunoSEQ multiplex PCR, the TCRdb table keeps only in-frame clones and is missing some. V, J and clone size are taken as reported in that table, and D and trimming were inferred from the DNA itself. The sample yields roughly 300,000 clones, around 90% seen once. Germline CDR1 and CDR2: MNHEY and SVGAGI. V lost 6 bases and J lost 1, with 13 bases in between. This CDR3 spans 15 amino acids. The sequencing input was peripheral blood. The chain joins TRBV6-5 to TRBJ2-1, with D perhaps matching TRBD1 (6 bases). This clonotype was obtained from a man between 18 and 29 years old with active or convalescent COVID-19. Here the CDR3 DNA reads TGTGCCAGCAGCCGACAGGCCAGATCCTACAATGAGCAGTTCTTC. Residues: CASSRQARSYNEQFF.